The 22 T cell receptor beta chains below come from one sample, sequenced in a study of blood T cell repertoires in COVID-19. The table came from immunoSEQ multiplex PCR; TCRdb's copy has only in-frame clones and leaves some out. This table holds 500,000 or so clones, 87% found once. The material sequenced was PBMCs or T cells enriched from blood (not recorded which). The receptor set was obtained from a woman between 18 and 30 years old who had recovered from COVID-19.

The V and J genes are TRBV7-2 and TRBJ1-6, with D perhaps matching TRBD1 (6 bases). The germline V and J ends were trimmed by 1 base and 5 bases, with 9 bases remaining between them. This CDR3 has 15 amino acids. Per the germline V gene, CDR1 is SGHTA and CDR2 is FQGNSA. The CDR3 loop reads CASSLEGQDNSPLHF. CDR3 nucleotide sequence: TGTGCCAGCAGCTTAGAGGGACAAGATAATTCACCCCTCCACTTT.

The rearrangement links TRBV7-2 to TRBJ2-7, with 8 nucleotides matching TRBD1. With V trimmed by 3 bases and J by 5 bases, 6 bases remained unmatched. Germline V CDR1 and CDR2: SGHTA, FQGNSA. This CDR3 has 14 residues. CDR3 amino acids: CASSFAGQGNEQYF. The CDR3 DNA reads TGTGCCAGCAGCTTCGCCGGACAGGGCAACGAGCAGTACTTC.

The chain combines TRBV20-1 with TRBJ1-1; D not certain. V was clipped by 7 bases and J by 1 base, with 7 bases between them. This CDR3 comprises 11 residues. In germline, CDR1 is DFQATT, CDR2 SNEGSKA (reference sequence). The CDR3 region has the DNA TGCAGTGTCGTCTCGAACACTGAAGCTTTCTTT. Translation gives CSVVSNTEAFF.

The rearrangement uses TRBV11-2 and TRBJ1-1; D not resolved. The V gene's germline CDR1 is SGHAT and CDR2 FQNNGV. The ends were cut back, 3 bases at V and 2 bases at J, with 7 bases in the middle. This CDR3 has 13 amino acids. CDR3: CASSFSHNTEAFF. The CDR3 DNA sequence: TGTGCCAGCAGCTTCAGTCACAACACTGAAGCTTTCTTT. The entire variable domain, with the rest obtained from reference TRBV11-2 and TRBJ1-1, is as follows: EAGVAQSPRYKIIEKRQSVAFWCNPISGHATLYWYQQILGQGPKLLIQFQNNGVVDDSQLPKDRFSAERLKGVDSTLKIQPAKLEDSAVYLCASSFSHNTEAFFGQGTRLTVV.

The J gene is TRBJ2-1, the V gene TRBV5-5, with 8 positions matching TRBD1. The CDR3 is 14 residues long. Germline values: CDR1 SGHKS, CDR2 YYEKEE (reference sequence). With V trimmed by 3 bases and J by 2 bases, 1 base remained unmatched. CDR3 DNA: TGTGCCAGCAGCTCAGGGGGCGCCTACAATGAGCAGTTCTTC. Amino acid sequence: CASSSGGAYNEQFF.

A single count supports this clone. V and J are TRBV7-9 and TRBJ2-7; 10 nucleotides align to TRBD2. Germline values: CDR1 SEHNR, CDR2 FQNEAQ (reference sequence). This CDR3 has 15 residues. The V gene end was trimmed by 5 bases and the J gene end by 7 bases; junction bases not matched to a gene: 11. This CDR3 reads CASSPVERGGREQYF. The CDR3 DNA is TGTGCCAGCAGCCCGGTCGAGCGGGGGGGCCGGGAGCAGTACTTC. Based on the CDR3 plus reference TRBV7-9 and TRBJ2-7, the full variable domain is DTGVSQNPRHKITKRGQNVTFRCDPISEHNRLYWYRQTLGQGPEFLTYFQNEAQLEKSRLLSDRFSAERPKGSFSTLEIQRTEQGDSAMYLCASSPVERGGREQYFGPGTRLTVT.

This rearrangement joins TRBV5-4 to TRBJ2-5; D gene uncertain. The V and J ends lost 5 bases and 2 bases respectively, with 10 bases between them. This CDR3 region has 13 residues. CDR1 is SGHNT and CDR2 is YYREEE in the germline V gene (reference sequence). This CDR3 reads CASSSGFQETQYF. CDR3 nucleotides: TGTGCCAGCAGTTCCGGGTTTCAAGAGACCCAGTACTTC.

The chain links TRBV24-1 to TRBJ1-5; 12 bases agree with TRBD1. The CDR3 is 15 residues long. Per germline, CDR1 KGHDR and CDR2 SFDVKD. The V gene end was trimmed by 5 bases and the J gene end by 6 bases; junction bases not matched to a gene: 4. The CDR3 nucleotides read TGTGCCACCAGTGGTGGGACAGGGGGCGGTCAGCCCCAGCATTTT. This translates into CATSGGTGGGQPQHF.

The rearrangement uses TRBV28 and TRBJ1-5; 9 positions agree with TRBD1. Trimming removed 2 bases from V and 5 bases from J; junction bases left unmatched: 1. CDR3 length: 14 amino acids. In germline, CDR1 is MDHEN, CDR2 SYDVKM. CDR3 coding DNA: TGTGCCAGCAGTTTAAGGACAGGGGATCAGCCCCAGCATTTT. Protein: CASSLRTGDQPQHF.

The rearrangement uses TRBV5-1 and TRBJ2-7; the D gene is possibly TRBD2 (6 bases). CDR3 length: 12 residues. CDR1 is SGHRS, CDR2 YFSETQ, per germline. Trimming left V 7 bases short and J 3 bases short, with 11 bases between. In nucleotides, the CDR3 is TGCGCCAGCGGAGTGGGAGGCTACGAGCAGTACTTC. It specifies CASGVGGYEQYF.

The genes are TRBV27 and TRBJ1-6; tentative D call: TRBD1 (6 bases). In germline, CDR1 is MNHEY, CDR2 SMNVEV (reference sequence). Trimming removed 4 bases from V and 2 bases from J, with 15 bases in between. The CDR3 contains 17 residues. The CDR3 loop is CASSSIQGWTYNSPLHF. The CDR3 DNA reads TGTGCCAGCAGTTCCATACAGGGCTGGACCTATAATTCACCCCTCCACTTT.

The chain employs TRBV4-1 and TRBJ2-3; 9 bases map to TRBD2. J lost 5 bases, V lost 0 bases, and 6 bases had no gene match. Germline lookup yields CDR1 MGHRA and CDR2 YSYEKL. The CDR3 is made up of 16 amino acids. DNA of the CDR3: TGCGCCAGCAGCCAAGATGGAGCGGGGGGTCAAGATACGCAGTATTTT. It specifies CASSQDGAGGQDTQYF.

The rearrangement links TRBV5-1 to TRBJ2-7; 9 positions agree with TRBD1. This CDR3 has 14 residues. After removal of 2 bases from V and 5 bases from J, the junction contained 5 bases not matched to a gene. Germline V gene sequence: CDR1 SGHRS, CDR2 YFSETQ. The CDR3 protein is CASSFRDRVDEQYF. The DNA of the CDR3 is TGCGCCAGCAGCTTCCGGGACAGGGTAGACGAGCAGTACTTC.

This sequence joins TRBV19 and TRBJ2-7; D ambiguous. Per germline, CDR1 LNHDA and CDR2 SQIVND (reference sequence). V was cut by 8 bases and J by 3 bases, with 11 bases left in between. CDR3 length: 12 residues. The CDR3 nucleotides are TGTGCCAGTGGCCCGGGTCTCTACGAGCAGTACTTC. This codes for CASGPGLYEQYF.

J is TRBJ2-4 and V is TRBV7-9; 7 positions agree with TRBD2. The germline CDR1 and CDR2 sequences are SEHNR and FQNEAQ (reference sequence). The ends lost 2 bases at V and 5 bases at J; junction bases unmatched: 3. This CDR3 spans 14 amino acids. This CDR3 reads CASSLTSGENIQYF. The DNA for the CDR3 is TGTGCCAGCAGCTTAACGAGCGGGGAAAACATTCAGTACTTC. The whole variable domain, remainder taken from reference TRBV7-9 and TRBJ2-4, is DTGVSQNPRHKITKRGQNVTFRCDPISEHNRLYWYRQTLGQGPEFLTYFQNEAQLEKSRLLSDRFSAERPKGSFSTLEIQRTEQGDSAMYLCASSLTSGENIQYFGAGTRLSVL.

V usage is TRBV3-1 (or the pseudogene TRBV3-2) and J usage is TRBJ2-1; TRBD2 might be the D (6 bases). Looked up from germline, CDR1 is LGHDT and CDR2 is YNNKEL (reference sequence). Trimming cost V 2 bases and J 8 bases, with 16 bases left between them. CDR3 length equals 15 residues. The CDR3, as DNA: TGTGCCAGCAGCCAACCGTGGGACTCTCAGGATGAGCAGTTCTTC. Translated, it gives CASSQPWDSQDEQFF.

V and J are TRBV12-5 and TRBJ1-2; tentatively, D is TRBD1 (5 bases). The CDR3 length is 15 residues. From germline, CDR1 is LGHNT and CDR2 FRNRAP. Deletions cut 0 bases from V and 6 bases from J, with 14 bases between. The CDR3 reads CASGLVPRVWDGYTF. The CDR3 DNA is TGTGCTAGTGGTTTGGTACCCAGGGTATGGGATGGCTACACCTTC.

This clone was observed a few times. The chain joins TRBV4-1 to TRBJ1-1; no clear D gene. The CDR3 is 14 residues long. Trimming shortened V by 5 bases and J by 2 bases, and 12 bases separated the two germline ends. Germline CDR1 reads MGHRA; CDR2 reads YSYEKL. CDR3 amino acids: CASSARTVNTEAFF. CDR3 nucleotide sequence: TGCGCCAGCAGCGCTCGTACAGTCAACACTGAAGCTTTCTTT.

V usage is TRBV27 and J usage is TRBJ1-1; perhaps TRBD1 as D (5 bases). Trimming took 3 bases from V and 6 from J, leaving 11 bases between them. CDR1 and CDR2 (germline): MNHEY, SMNVEV (reference sequence). CDR3 size: 13 residues. CDR3 sequence (DNA): TGTGCCAGCAGTTTTGGCGACAGCCCTGAAGCTTTCTTT. Its protein product is CASSFGDSPEAFF.

V gene TRBV28 combines with J gene TRBJ1-2, with D hard to call. Germline V gene sequence: CDR1 MDHEN, CDR2 SYDVKM. The length of the CDR3 is 12 residues. Trimming took 5 bases from V and 8 from J, leaving 12 bases between them. CDR3 protein: CASSLSPRGYTF. Written as DNA, the CDR3 is TGTGCCAGCAGTCTCTCCCCGCGGGGCTACACCTTC.

The rearrangement links TRBV6-4 to TRBJ2-2; 12 positions agree with TRBD2. Germline values: CDR1 MRHNA, CDR2 SNTAGT. V lost 8 bases to trimming and J lost 8 bases; unmatched junction nucleotides: 6. This CDR3 is 14 amino acids long. CDR3 DNA sequence: TGTGCCAGCCGACCCGGGACTAGCGGGGGGGAGCTGTTTTTT. Protein product: CASRPGTSGGELFF.

The chain combines TRBV7-9 with TRBJ2-7; the D gene is possibly TRBD2 (6 bases). The V end was cut by 0 bases, the J end by 2 bases, with 11 bases between. The CDR3 length is 15 residues. The germline gives CDR1 SEHNR, CDR2 FQNEAQ (reference sequence). CDR3 coding DNA: TGTGCCAGCAGCTTAGCGGGGGGTCCGACCTACGAGCAGTACTTC. This sequence encodes CASSLAGGPTYEQYF.